The 7 T cell receptor beta chains listed next were all sequenced from one sample in a study of Ad26.COV2.S vaccination and SARS-CoV-2 variants. The sample's treatment: around 19 received Ad26.COV2.S at low or high dose, single or two shots; five or six received placebo; per-sample allocation not given. Day 63 after the first vaccine or placebo injection was the time point for sampling. Profiled with immunoSEQ multiplex PCR; TCRdb holds only in-frame clones, not every one. Seen here are a few hundred thousand clones, less than 95% observed once, and the top ten hold roughly 3.9%. The source was peripheral blood, collected in a trial of Ad26.COV2.S vaccine versus placebo. These receptors all stem from a person aged 18-65 years who received the Ad26.COV2.S COVID-19 vaccine or a placebo.

This chain uses TRBV19 with TRBJ2-4; a possible D gene is TRBD2 (5 bases). CDR3 length: 17 amino acids. Per germline, CDR1 LNHDA and CDR2 SQIVND (reference sequence). V lost 4 bases to trimming and J lost 0 bases, with 16 bases between them. Here the CDR3 reads CASSTREELLAKNIQYF. The CDR3 DNA reads as TGTGCCAGTAGTACCCGGGAAGAACTCCTAGCCAAAAACATTCAGTACTTC.

V usage is TRBV10-3 and J usage is TRBJ1-4; D call uncertain. Germline CDR1 ENHRY, CDR2 SYGVKD. V lost 6 bases and J lost 0, with 8 bases in between. The CDR3 is made up of 14 amino acids. CDR3 coding DNA: TGTGCCATCAGGGACTCATCAACTAATGAAAAACTGTTTTTT. Its protein product is CAIRDSSTNEKLFF.

The chain has TRBV9 and TRBJ1-3, with D possibly being TRBD1 (6 bases). Germline V lookup: CDR1 SGDLS, CDR2 YYNGEE. The V gene lost 1 base and the J gene lost 1 base, with 9 bases spanning the gap. This CDR3 is built from 15 residues. CDR3 bases: TGTGCCAGCAGCGTATACAGGGTTTCTGGAAACACCATATATTTT. Protein: CASSVYRVSGNTIYF.

About this clone: Different DNA sequences within this sample yield the same CDR3. The V call is TRBV3-1 (or the pseudogene TRBV3-2), the J call TRBJ2-7, with D possibly called TRBD1 or TRBD2 (5 bases each). The CDR3 covers 13 residues. The V gene lost 1 base and the J gene lost 2 bases, with 6 bases spanning the gap. Germline V gene lookup returns CDR1 LGHDT and CDR2 YNNKEL (reference sequence). CDR3 amino acids: CASSQAGPYEQYF. In DNA, the CDR3 is TGTGCCAGCAGCCAAGCGGGACCCTACGAGCAGTACTTC.

V gene TRBV5-1 combines with J gene TRBJ2-7; 7 positions agree with TRBD2. The germline gives CDR1 SGHRS, CDR2 YFSETQ. Trimming at V came to 3 bases and at J to 3 bases, leaving 3 bases not matched to a gene. This CDR3 is 13 amino acids long. The CDR3 is CASSSGLFYEQYF. CDR3 DNA: TGCGCCAGCAGCTCGGGACTATTCTACGAGCAGTACTTC.

The rearrangement joins TRBV28 to TRBJ2-7, with D perhaps TRBD2 (5 bases). Germline V CDR1 and CDR2: MDHEN, SYDVKM. This CDR3 is built from 15 residues. The ends were cut back, 1 base at V and 0 bases at J, with 10 bases in the middle. The CDR3 sequence is CASSLLASSSYEQYF. CDR3 sequence (DNA): TGTGCCAGCAGTTTATTGGCTAGCAGCTCCTACGAGCAGTACTTC.

The chain couples TRBV7-9 to TRBJ2-5, with 10 nucleotides matching TRBD2. Germline trimming cut 4 bases from V and 0 bases from J; bases unmatched to any gene: 8. This CDR3 has 17 residues. Per the germline V gene, CDR1 is SEHNR and CDR2 is FQNEAQ (reference sequence). The CDR3: CASSSRAGGGYQETQYF. As DNA, the CDR3 is TGTGCCAGCAGCTCTCGAGCGGGAGGGGGGTACCAAGAGACCCAGTACTTC.